This record concerns one T cell receptor (beta chain) sequence. Its antigen remains unknown. These data come from a study of T cell responses to AZD1222 COVID-19 vaccine. Trimming shortened V by 1 base and J by 3 bases, and 12 bases separated the two germline ends. CDR1 is SGHVS, CDR2 FQNEAQ, per germline. The CDR3 contains 15 residues. Profiling relied on immunoSEQ multiplex PCR, and the TCRdb table lists in-frame clones only, not all of them. Here the sample spans 150,000 to 180,000 clones, about 86% being singletons. Whole-study findings and limits: The study found vaccine-associated CD4 TCRs spanning spike, dominant at 160-218 and 743-854.

The sample consisted of peripheral blood, taken on day 0 of MenACWY control vaccination. This chain connects TRBV7-8 to TRBJ1-1; D remains unclear. The source is an adult in good health. CDR3 in amino acids: CASSLVGRGYTEAFF. The CDR3 DNA follows: TGTGCCAGCAGCTTAGTAGGGCGCGGGTACACTGAAGCTTTCTTT. The complete variable domain, with remaining parts taken from reference TRBV7-8 and TRBJ1-1, reads GAGVSQSPRYKVAKRGQDVALRCDPISGHVSLFWYQQALGQGPEFLTYFQNEAQLDKSGLPSDRFFAERPEGSVSTLKIQRTQQEDSAVYLCASSLVGRGYTEAFFGQGTRLTVV.